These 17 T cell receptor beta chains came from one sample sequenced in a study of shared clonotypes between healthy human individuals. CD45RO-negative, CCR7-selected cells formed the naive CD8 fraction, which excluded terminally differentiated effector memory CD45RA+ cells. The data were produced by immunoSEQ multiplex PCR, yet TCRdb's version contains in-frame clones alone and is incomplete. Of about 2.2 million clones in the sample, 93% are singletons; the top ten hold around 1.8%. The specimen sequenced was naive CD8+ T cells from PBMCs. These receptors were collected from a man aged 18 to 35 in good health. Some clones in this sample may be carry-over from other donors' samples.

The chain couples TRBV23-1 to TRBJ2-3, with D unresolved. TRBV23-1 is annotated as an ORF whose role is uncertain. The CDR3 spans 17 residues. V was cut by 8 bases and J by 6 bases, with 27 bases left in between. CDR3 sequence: CASGNGHWSQDWDTQYF. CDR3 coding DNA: TGCGCCAGCGGGAACGGCCACTGGAGCCAAGATTGGGATACGCAGTATTTT.

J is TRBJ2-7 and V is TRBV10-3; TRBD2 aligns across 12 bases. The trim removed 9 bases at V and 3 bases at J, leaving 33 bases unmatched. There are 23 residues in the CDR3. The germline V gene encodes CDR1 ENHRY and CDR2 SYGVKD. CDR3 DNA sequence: TGTGCCATAAGCAGACTAACCAAGACTAGCGGGAGTCCCCTATCCACCCTTTACTACGAGCAGTACTTC. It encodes CAISRLTKTSGSPLSTLYYEQYF.

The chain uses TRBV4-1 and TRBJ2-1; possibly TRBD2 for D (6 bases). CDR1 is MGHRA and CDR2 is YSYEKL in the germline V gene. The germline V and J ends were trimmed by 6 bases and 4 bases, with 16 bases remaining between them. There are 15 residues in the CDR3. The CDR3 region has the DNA TGCGCCAGCAGGCATACCGGGACTCAATACAATGAGCAGTTCTTC. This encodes CASRHTGTQYNEQFF.

CDR3 sequence: CASSPGQSNYEQYF. The CDR3 coding sequence is TGCGCCAGCAGCCCGGGACAGTCGAACTACGAGCAGTACTTC. The gene calls are TRBV4-1 and TRBJ2-7, with 7 bases identical to TRBD1. V trimming: 4 bases; J trimming: 3 bases; junction bases outside the gene matches: 6. The CDR3 covers 14 residues. The germline gives CDR1 MGHRA, CDR2 YSYEKL.

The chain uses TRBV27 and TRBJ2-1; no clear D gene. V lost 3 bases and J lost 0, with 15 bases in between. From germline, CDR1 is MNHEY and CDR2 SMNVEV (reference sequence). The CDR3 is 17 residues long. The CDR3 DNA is TGTGCCAGCAGTTTCCCGTGGGCGGTCAACTCCTACAATGAGCAGTTCTTC. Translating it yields CASSFPWAVNSYNEQFF.

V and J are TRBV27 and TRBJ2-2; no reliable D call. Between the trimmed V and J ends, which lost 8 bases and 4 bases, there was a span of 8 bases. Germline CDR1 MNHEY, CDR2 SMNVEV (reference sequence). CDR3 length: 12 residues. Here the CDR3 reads CASGPLTGELFF. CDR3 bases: TGTGCCAGCGGACCCCTCACCGGGGAGCTGTTTTTT.

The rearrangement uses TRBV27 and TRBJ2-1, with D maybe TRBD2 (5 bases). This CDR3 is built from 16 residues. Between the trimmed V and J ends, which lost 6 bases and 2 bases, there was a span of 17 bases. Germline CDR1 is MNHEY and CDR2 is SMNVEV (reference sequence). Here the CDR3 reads CASRQRVARTYNEQFF. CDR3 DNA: TGTGCCAGCAGACAAAGGGTAGCGAGGACCTACAATGAGCAGTTCTTC.

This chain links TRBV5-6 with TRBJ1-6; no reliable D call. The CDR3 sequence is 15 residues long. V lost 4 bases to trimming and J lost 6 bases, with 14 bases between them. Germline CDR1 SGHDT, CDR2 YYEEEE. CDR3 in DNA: TGTGCCAGCAGCCTGGGTATGACCGCTAATTCACCCCTCCACTTT. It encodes CASSLGMTANSPLHF.

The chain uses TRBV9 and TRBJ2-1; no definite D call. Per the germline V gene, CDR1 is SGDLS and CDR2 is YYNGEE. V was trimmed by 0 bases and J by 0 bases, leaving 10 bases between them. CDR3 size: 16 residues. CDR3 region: CASSVEGLSSYNEQFF. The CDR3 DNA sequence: TGTGCCAGCAGCGTAGAGGGCCTCAGCTCCTACAATGAGCAGTTCTTC.

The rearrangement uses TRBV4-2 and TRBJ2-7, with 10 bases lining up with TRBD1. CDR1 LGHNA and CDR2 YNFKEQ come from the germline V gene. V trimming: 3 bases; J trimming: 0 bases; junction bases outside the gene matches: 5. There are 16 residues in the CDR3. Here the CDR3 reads CASSHGTGESSYEQYF. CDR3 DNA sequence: TGTGCCAGCAGCCATGGGACAGGGGAGAGCTCCTACGAGCAGTACTTC.

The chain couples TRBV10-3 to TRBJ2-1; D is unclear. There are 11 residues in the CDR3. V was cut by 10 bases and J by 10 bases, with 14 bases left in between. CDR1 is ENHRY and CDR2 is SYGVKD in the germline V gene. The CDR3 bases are TGTGCCACTCAAAGTGGGGTGGAGCAGTTCTTC. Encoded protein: CATQSGVEQFF.

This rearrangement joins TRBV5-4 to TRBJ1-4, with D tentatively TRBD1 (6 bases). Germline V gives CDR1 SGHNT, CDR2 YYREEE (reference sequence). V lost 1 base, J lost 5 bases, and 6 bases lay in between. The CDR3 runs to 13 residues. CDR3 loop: CASSLRGNEKLFF. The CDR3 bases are TGTGCCAGCAGCTTGAGGGGGAATGAAAAACTGTTTTTT.

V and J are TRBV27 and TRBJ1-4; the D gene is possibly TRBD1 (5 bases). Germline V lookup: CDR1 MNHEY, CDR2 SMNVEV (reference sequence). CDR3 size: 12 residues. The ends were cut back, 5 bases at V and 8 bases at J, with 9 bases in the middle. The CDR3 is CASSGRGEKLFF. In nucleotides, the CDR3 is TGTGCCAGCAGTGGTAGGGGAGAAAAACTGTTTTTT.

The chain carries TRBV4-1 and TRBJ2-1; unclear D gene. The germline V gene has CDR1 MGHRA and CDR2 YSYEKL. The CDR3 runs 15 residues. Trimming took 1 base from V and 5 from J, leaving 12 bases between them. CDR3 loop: CASSQVRHFNNEQFF. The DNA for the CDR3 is TGCGCCAGCAGCCAAGTTCGGCACTTTAACAATGAGCAGTTCTTC.

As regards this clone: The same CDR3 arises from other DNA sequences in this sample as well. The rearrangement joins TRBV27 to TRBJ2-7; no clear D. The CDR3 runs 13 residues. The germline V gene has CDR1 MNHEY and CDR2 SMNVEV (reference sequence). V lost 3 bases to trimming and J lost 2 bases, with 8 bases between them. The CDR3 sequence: CASSFGVTYEQYF. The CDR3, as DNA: TGTGCCAGCAGTTTCGGAGTAACCTACGAGCAGTACTTC.

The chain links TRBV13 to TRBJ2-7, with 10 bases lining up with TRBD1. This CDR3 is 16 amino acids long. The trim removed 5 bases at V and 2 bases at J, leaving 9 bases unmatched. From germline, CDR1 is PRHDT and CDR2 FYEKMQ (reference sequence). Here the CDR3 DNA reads TGTGCCAGCAGCGGAAACGGACAGGGGGTTCCCTACGAGCAGTACTTC. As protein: CASSGNGQGVPYEQYF.

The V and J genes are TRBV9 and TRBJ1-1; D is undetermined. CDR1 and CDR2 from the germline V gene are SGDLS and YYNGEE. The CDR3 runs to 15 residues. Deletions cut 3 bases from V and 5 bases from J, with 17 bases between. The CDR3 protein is CASSAEPFPGTEAFF. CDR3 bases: TGTGCCAGCAGCGCCGAGCCGTTCCCTGGGACTGAAGCTTTCTTT.